Listed below are T cell receptor beta chains from one sample, sequenced in a study of early T cells in non-severe SARS-CoV-2 infection. TCRdb recomputed calls from the 5' RACE reads with MiXCR, one row per CDR3 protein. The sample lists roughly 70,000 distinct CDR3 sequences, about 12% occurring once. The sequenced sample consisted of whole blood. These receptors originate from an adult who was a healthcare worker with PCR-confirmed SARS-CoV-2 infection or an uninfected control (not recorded which). Each CDR3 is given with its conserved first and last residue. Fields, in order: CDR3 length, J gene, V gene, CDR3 protein.

>13|TRBJ2-7|TRBV28
CASSLAATYEQYF
>14|TRBJ2-1|TRBV12-3/TRBV12-4
CASTLQGPYNEQFF
>15|TRBJ1-1|TRBV18
CASSPAANLNTEAFF
>13|TRBJ2-7|TRBV21-1
CASRRRGLYEQYF
>15|TRBJ2-1|TRBV7-9
CASSSFRGANNEQFF
>14|TRBJ1-2|TRBV6-5
CASRRDRANYGYTF
>14|TRBJ1-2|TRBV12-3/TRBV12-4
CASSHTSVGDGYTF
>10|TRBJ2-7|TRBV23-1
CAIRPREQYF
>15|TRBJ2-3|TRBV12-3/TRBV12-4
CASSPDRGPTDTQYF
>16|TRBJ2-7|TRBV28
CASSLDIRQFTYEQYF